In this sample, the clone carrying this T cell receptor beta chain turned up a few times. What it binds is not known. V gave up 6 bases and J gave up 5 bases; unmatched junction bases: 6. The CDR3 contains 13 residues. Germline loops: CDR1 MNHNS, CDR2 SASEGT. This entry comes from a study of identical twins. Study-level points and caveats: Abundant beta clonotypes from cord blood had fewer insertions, unlike memory repertoires, which showed none.

Each CDR3 protein is one row after TCRdb ran MiXCR on the 5' RACE reads. Altogether 450,000 or so distinct CDR3 sequences are present, more than 13% being singletons, with the ten largest covering about 0.53%. The same sample was also studied in work on yellow fever vaccine responses in identical twins.

The TCR originated in a woman in her late teens or twenties in good health. The J gene is TRBJ1-2, the V gene TRBV6-1, with 7 bases aligning to TRBD1. Material for sequencing was CD4+ T cells sorted from blood. CDR3 region: CASRAPGGYGYTF. DNA for the CDR3: TGTGCCAGCAGGGCCCCAGGGGGATATGGCTACACCTTC.